A single sample gave rise to the 22 T cell receptor beta chains below, sequenced in a study of beta chain features in type 1 diabetes. Investigators reverse transcribed all isolated RNA, so they sequenced expressed TCRB transcripts. The assay was immunoSEQ multiplex PCR, and TCRdb's table has in-frame clones only and misses some. There are under 300,000 clones in the sample; around a quarter occur only once, and 4% lies in the top ten. The sample comprised central memory CD4+ T cells from blood. All receptors come from a man aged 25-45 years in good health.

The sample holds a few counts of this clone. V gene TRBV7-9 combines with J gene TRBJ2-5; the match to TRBD1 covers 9 bases. Germline CDR1 reads SEHNR; CDR2 reads FQNEAQ (reference sequence). The CDR3 has 15 amino acids. V lost 6 bases and J lost 7; bases outside the gene matches: 12. CDR3 residues: CASSSTGGPWGTQYF. DNA for the CDR3: TGTGCCAGCAGTTCAACAGGGGGCCCTTGGGGGACCCAGTACTTC.

This clone came up a few times. CDR3 residues: CASSVLGDQPQHF. The CDR3, as DNA: TGTGCCAGCAGTGTCCTGGGGGATCAGCCCCAGCATTTT. The rearrangement links TRBV6-1 to TRBJ1-5; possible D gene TRBD1, 5 bases. The CDR3 is made up of 13 amino acids. V was shortened by 4 bases and J by 5 bases, with 9 bases between the two germline ends. Germline-derived CDR1 and CDR2 are MNHNS and SASEGT.

This clone turned up a few times. The genes are TRBV10-3 and TRBJ2-7; no firm D call. CDR3 size: 13 residues. Trimming shortened V by 10 bases and J by 0 bases, and 13 bases separated the two germline ends. CDR1 is ENHRY, CDR2 SYGVKD, per germline. CDR3 sequence: CATRRTDSYEQYF. In DNA form, the CDR3 reads TGTGCCACCCGCCGGACGGACTCCTACGAGCAGTACTTC.

This clone showed up just a few times. The rearrangement joins TRBV6-1 to TRBJ2-1, with TRBD2 matching over 14 bases. Trimming took 6 bases from V and 8 from J; bases not matched to a gene: 6. CDR3 length: 15 residues. From germline, CDR1 is MNHNS and CDR2 SASEGT. The CDR3 DNA follows: TGTGCCAGCAGACTGACTAGCGGGGGGGCTCATGAGCAGTTCTTC. Translated: CASRLTSGGAHEQFF.

This clone was observed a handful of times. Other nucleotide sequences in the sample specify the same CDR3. The rearrangement links TRBV30 to TRBJ2-1; 8 bases fit TRBD2. V shed 4 bases and J 9 bases; nucleotides not matched to a gene: 14. The germline gives CDR1 GTSNPN, CDR2 SVGIG (reference sequence). The CDR3 consists of 15 residues. CDR3 sequence: CAWKAVTGGSGEQFF. In DNA, the CDR3 is TGTGCCTGGAAGGCGGTAACGGGGGGGTCGGGTGAGCAGTTCTTC.

The chain combines TRBV7-9 with TRBJ2-5, with 10 bases identical to TRBD1. Looked up from germline, CDR1 is SEHNR and CDR2 is FQNEAQ (reference sequence). V was pared by 4 bases and J by 5 bases, with 10 bases of the junction left unmatched. The CDR3 contains 16 residues. CDR3 coding DNA: TGTGCCAGCAGCTCGGGACAGGGGTCTTACACTGAGACCCAGTACTTC. Translation: CASSSGQGSYTETQYF.

This clone appeared many times. The chain recombines TRBV9 with TRBJ2-5; 7 nucleotides match TRBD1. CDR3 length equals 16 residues. V lost 0 bases, J lost 5 bases, and 10 bases stayed unmatched. Germline V gene sequence: CDR1 SGDLS, CDR2 YYNGEE. CDR3 in DNA: TGTGCCAGCAGCGTAGCTCAGTCAGGGGGTGTGGAGACCCAGTACTTC. Its translation: CASSVAQSGGVETQYF.

This rearrangement joins TRBV4-2 to TRBJ2-3; TRBD2 matches at 13 bases. V gave up 3 bases and J gave up 1 base; unmatched junction bases: 1. CDR1 is LGHNA and CDR2 is YNFKEQ in the germline V gene. There are 16 residues in the CDR3. DNA for the CDR3: TGTGCCAGCAGCCAGGGGACTAGCGGGGGCACAGATACGCAGTATTTT. It translates to CASSQGTSGGTDTQYF.

The chain links TRBV7-6 to TRBJ2-7, with 10 nucleotides matching TRBD1. Germline V gene lookup returns CDR1 SGHVS and CDR2 FNYEAQ. The CDR3 length is 17 residues. The trim removed 5 bases at V and 5 bases at J, leaving 15 bases unmatched. CDR3 sequence: CASSPPGGGDRGHEQYF. The CDR3 DNA follows: TGTGCCAGCAGCCCCCCCGGGGGAGGGGACAGGGGACACGAGCAGTACTTC.

This clone was counted between two and nine times. The rearrangement joins TRBV7-9 to TRBJ1-1, with D hard to call. Germline V CDR1 and CDR2: SEHNR, FQNEAQ (reference sequence). Deletions cut 4 bases from V and 1 base from J, with 7 bases between. The CDR3 has 13 residues. CDR3 DNA: TGTGCCAGCAGCTCGGGGTCGAACACTGAAGCTTTCTTT. Residues: CASSSGSNTEAFF.

This chain uses TRBV7-2 with TRBJ2-2; D is unclear. CDR3 size: 14 residues. Between the trimmed V and J ends, which lost 5 bases and 7 bases, there was a span of 14 bases. Germline values: CDR1 SGHTA, CDR2 FQGNSA. CDR3 coding DNA: TGTGCCAGCAGCCCAGTTGGGTTTGGCGGGGAGCTGTTTTTT. It encodes CASSPVGFGGELFF.

The J gene is TRBJ2-2, the V gene TRBV7-9; D gene ambiguous. The germline V and J ends were trimmed by 1 base and 8 bases, with 8 bases remaining between them. Germline CDR1 and CDR2: SEHNR and FQNEAQ (reference sequence). This CDR3 has 13 amino acids. The CDR3, as DNA: TGTGCCAGCAGCTTAGTGGGTGTTGGGGAGCTGTTTTTT. Amino acid sequence: CASSLVGVGELFF.

V gene TRBV29-1 combines with J gene TRBJ2-5; perhaps TRBD2 as D (6 bases). The CDR3 extends over 12 amino acids. Germline values: CDR1 SQVTM, CDR2 ANQGSEA. V was shortened by 4 bases and J by 4 bases, with 10 bases between the two germline ends. CDR3 in amino acids: CSVARRGETQYF. In DNA form, the CDR3 reads TGCAGCGTTGCGAGGAGGGGAGAGACCCAGTACTTC.

The chain uses TRBV6-5 and TRBJ2-7; D is possibly TRBD2 (5 bases). CDR3 length: 15 amino acids. In germline, CDR1 is MNHEY, CDR2 SVGAGI. Trimming took 5 bases from V and 1 from J, leaving 15 bases between them. The CDR3 nucleotides read TGTGCCAGCAGTCACCTCGATAGCGCATCCTACGAGCAGTACTTC. It codes for CASSHLDSASYEQYF.

This clone was seen a handful of times. This chain links TRBV2 with TRBJ2-7; the match to TRBD1 covers 9 bases. The CDR3 is 11 residues long. V lost 5 bases, J lost 12 bases, and 5 bases stayed unmatched. Germline V gives CDR1 SNHLY, CDR2 FYNNEI. The CDR3 region has the DNA TGTGCCAGCAGTACCGGGACAGGGTCGTACTTC. Amino acids: CASSTGTGSYF.

This clone was seen just once. J is TRBJ2-1 and V is TRBV27; 9 positions match TRBD2. J gave up 6 bases and V 6 bases, and 6 bases lay outside the gene matches. The CDR3 contains 14 residues. Germline lookup yields CDR1 MNHEY and CDR2 SMNVEV (reference sequence). The CDR3 nucleotides read TGTGCCAGCAGGACCGGGACTAGCTCCAATGAGCAGTTCTTC. Protein: CASRTGTSSNEQFF.

This clone has at least ten counts. This chain joins TRBV15 and TRBJ2-1; possibly TRBD1 for D (6 bases). Trimming left V 5 bases short and J 5 bases short, with 25 bases between. This CDR3 contains 18 residues. CDR1 is LNHNV, CDR2 YYDKDF, per germline (reference sequence). This CDR3 reads CATSSKTGPGARDNEQFF. The CDR3 DNA reads as TGTGCCACCAGCTCTAAGACAGGCCCAGGGGCCCGTGACAATGAGCAGTTCTTC. The full variable domain, its missing parts supplied by reference TRBV15 and TRBJ2-1, is DAMVIQNPRYQVTQFGKPVTLSCSQTLNHNVMYWYQQKSSQAPKLLFHYYDKDFNNEADTPDNFQSRRPNTSFCFLDIRSPGLGDTAMYLCATSSKTGPGARDNEQFFGPGTRLTVL.

The chain joins TRBV10-3 to TRBJ2-3; the match to TRBD1 covers 8 bases. J lost 1 base, V lost 6 bases, and 6 bases had no gene match. The V gene's germline CDR1 is ENHRY and CDR2 SYGVKD. This CDR3 is 15 amino acids long. This CDR3 reads CAIRSSGQGTDTQYF. The DNA for the CDR3 is TGTGCCATCAGGTCTTCGGGACAGGGCACAGATACGCAGTATTTT.

J is TRBJ2-3 and V is TRBV2; 10 nucleotides match TRBD2. Germline V lookup: CDR1 SNHLY, CDR2 FYNNEI. With 6 bases clipped from V and 1 base from J, the junction kept 4 bases outside the gene matches. The CDR3 is made up of 15 amino acids. CDR3 in amino acids: CASRRTSGGTDTQYF. CDR3 bases: TGTGCCAGCAGGCGCACTAGCGGGGGCACAGATACGCAGTATTTT. The full variable domain, its missing parts supplied by reference TRBV2 and TRBJ2-3, is EPEVTQTPSHQVTQMGQEVILRCVPISNHLYFYWYRQILGQKVEFLVSFYNNEISEKSEIFDDQFSVERPDGSNFTLKIRSTKLEDSAMYFCASRRTSGGTDTQYFGPGTRLTVL.

The chain carries TRBV7-2 and TRBJ2-5; TRBD2 aligns across 11 bases. The V and J ends lost 3 bases and 4 bases, in that order; junction bases with no gene match: 4. Germline V gene sequence: CDR1 SGHTA, CDR2 FQGNSA. The CDR3 is 15 residues long. The CDR3 DNA reads as TGTGCCAGCAGCTTGGCAGGGACTAGCGGAGAGACCCAGTACTTC. It is translated as CASSLAGTSGETQYF.

This clone was seen only a few times. Here the CDR3 reads CASKNQRGLYTQYF. CDR3 sequence (DNA): TGTGCCAGCAAGAACCAGCGGGGTCTATATACGCAGTATTTT. The chain is built from TRBV2 and TRBJ2-3; TRBD2 agrees at 7 bases. Germline lookup yields CDR1 SNHLY and CDR2 FYNNEI. V gave up 7 bases and J gave up 7 bases; unmatched junction bases: 11. This CDR3 contains 14 residues. The whole variable domain, remainder taken from reference TRBV2 and TRBJ2-3, is EPEVTQTPSHQVTQMGQEVILRCVPISNHLYFYWYRQILGQKVEFLVSFYNNEISEKSEIFDDQFSVERPDGSNFTLKIRSTKLEDSAMYFCASKNQRGLYTQYFGPGTRLTVL.

The rearrangement joins TRBV21-1 to TRBJ2-1. TRBV21-1 is a known pseudogene. The CDR3 runs 12 residues. The CDR3 sequence: CASSKGVDEQFF. As DNA, the CDR3 is TGTGCCAGCAGCAAAGGGGTAGATGAGCAGTTCTTC.